This TCR beta chain was profiled in a study of blood T cell repertoires in COVID-19. Germline CDR1 is DFQATT and CDR2 is SNEGSKA (reference sequence). V dropped 3 bases and J dropped 4 bases, with 12 bases sitting between them. CDR3 size: 13 residues. The repertoire was sequenced with immunoSEQ multiplex PCR; TCRdb's copy has only in-frame clones and lacks some. The table lists about 170,000 clones, about 86% of them singletons, with 3% to 4.5% in the top ten. The chain is built from TRBV20-1 and TRBJ1-1; D not resolved. The specimen sequenced was peripheral blood. This TCR derives from a man between 18 and 35 years old with active or convalescent COVID-19. Here the CDR3 reads CSASTAQSTEAFF. The CDR3 DNA sequence: TGCAGTGCTAGTACAGCACAGAGCACTGAAGCTTTCTTT.